These 3 T cell receptor beta chains share one sample of origin, sequenced in a study of T cell changes during pregnancy in multiple sclerosis. Measured with immunoSEQ multiplex PCR; TCRdb has only the in-frame clones, and not every one. The sample has 55,000 to 85,000 clones, roughly 94% seen once. This specimen was peripheral blood, taken in the third trimester of pregnancy. These receptor sequences come from a female donor with multiple sclerosis, enrolled in a pregnancy study.

This chain joins TRBV30 and TRBJ2-1, with 8 bases that match TRBD2. The J segment lost 4 bases and the V segment lost 4 bases, leaving 3 bases of the junction unmatched. Looked up from germline, CDR1 is GTSNPN and CDR2 is SVGIG (reference sequence). The CDR3 covers 13 residues. This CDR3 is CAWNQRGYNEQFF. Written as DNA, the CDR3 is TGTGCCTGGAACCAGCGGGGGTACAATGAGCAGTTCTTC.

The chain combines TRBV29-1 with TRBJ1-1; the D gene is possibly TRBD1 (5 bases). The CDR3 is made up of 19 amino acids. Germline CDR1 reads SQVTM; CDR2 reads ANQGSEA. The V end was cut by 1 base, the J end by 0 bases, with 24 bases between. This CDR3 is CSVEGQGTPIFLMNTEAFF. In DNA form, the CDR3 reads TGCAGCGTTGAAGGTCAGGGTACCCCAATTTTTTTAATGAACACTGAAGCTTTCTTT.

This chain links TRBV19 with TRBJ1-1; D unclear. The V end lost 6 bases, the J end lost 7 bases, and 9 bases lay between the germline ends. The CDR3 is made up of 11 amino acids. Germline CDR1 reads LNHDA; CDR2 reads SQIVND (reference sequence). CDR3 amino acids: CASSGGIEAFF. CDR3 DNA sequence: TGTGCCAGTAGCGGCGGGATTGAAGCTTTCTTT.